Listed here are 16 T cell receptor beta chains from one sample, sequenced in a study of blood T cell repertoires in COVID-19 (dated by TCRdb to the early 2020s). Libraries were built with the immunoSEQ multiplex PCR assay. TCRdb's version of the immuneACCESS table is confined to in-frame rearrangements and falls short of the full clone set. An unresolved V gene accounts for under half of the shortfall where checked; the remainder is of unknown origin. The sample table contains approximately 330,000 clones; only one count was recorded for around 89% of them. The ten largest clones represent roughly 4% of the sample. Sequences were obtained from peripheral blood. Receptors were obtained from a woman in her fifties or sixties with active or convalescent COVID-19.

V is TRBV5-4 and J is TRBJ2-1; the match to TRBD2 covers 9 bases. Germline values: CDR1 SGHNT, CDR2 YYREEE (reference sequence). Unmatched junction bases numbered 10, after V lost 1 base and J lost 8 bases. The CDR3 is made up of 16 amino acids. CDR3 amino acids: CASSLKGGGAADEQFF. In nucleotides, the CDR3 is TGTGCCAGCAGCTTGAAAGGCGGGGGGGCCGCCGATGAGCAGTTCTTC.

CDR3 loop: CAAQTSGGEEQFF. The CDR3 DNA reads TGTGCCGCGCAGACTAGCGGGGGGGAAGAGCAGTTCTTC. The rearrangement joins TRBV10-3 to TRBJ2-1; 14 bases fit TRBD2. The CDR3 covers 13 residues. The germline V gene has CDR1 ENHRY and CDR2 SYGVKD. V gave up 11 bases and J gave up 10 bases; unmatched junction bases: 7.

This sequence joins TRBV5-1 and TRBJ1-3; a possible D gene is TRBD1 (5 bases). Germline V gene sequence: CDR1 SGHRS, CDR2 YFSETQ. The germline V and J ends were trimmed by 2 bases and 0 bases, with 9 bases remaining between them. The CDR3 totals 15 residues. This CDR3 is CASSFTGSSGNTIYF. The CDR3 region has the DNA TGCGCCAGCAGCTTTACAGGATCCTCTGGAAACACCATATATTTT.

This clone has just a few counts. V usage is TRBV5-1 and J usage is TRBJ1-3; D ambiguous. The germline V gene encodes CDR1 SGHRS and CDR2 YFSETQ. Between the trimmed V and J ends, which lost 0 bases and 0 bases, there was a span of 13 bases. The CDR3 extends over 17 amino acids. The CDR3 here is CASSLETRSFSGNTIYF. The DNA of the CDR3 is TGCGCCAGCAGCTTGGAGACCAGGTCCTTCTCTGGAAACACCATATATTTT.

Points on this clone: This sample also contains other DNA sequences that code for the same CDR3. CDR3 region: CASSGQGYTEAFF. In nucleotides, the CDR3 is TGTGCCAGCAGCGGACAGGGGTACACTGAAGCTTTCTTT. This chain connects TRBV14 to TRBJ1-1, with 9 bases lining up with TRBD1. V lost 5 bases to trimming and J lost 3 bases; unmatched junction nucleotides: 1. CDR1 is SGHDN, CDR2 FVKESK, per germline. This CDR3 is built from 13 residues.

CDR3 DNA: TGTGCCACCAGCAGAGGGACTAGCGGGATGGAGGAAGAGTTCTTC. Translation: CATSRGTSGMEEEFF. This chain links TRBV15 with TRBJ2-1; 12 bases are a match to TRBD2. The CDR3 extends over 15 amino acids. The V and J ends lost 1 base and 14 bases, in that order; junction bases with no gene match: 9. Germline CDR1 LNHNV, CDR2 YYDKDF (reference sequence).

This clone was seen a single time. This rearrangement joins TRBV29-1 to TRBJ1-2; 9 positions agree with TRBD1. Germline loops: CDR1 SQVTM, CDR2 ANQGSEA. The ends lost 5 bases at V and 5 bases at J; junction bases unmatched: 9. The CDR3 runs 14 residues. The CDR3 sequence is CSVMEGDRAYGYTF. Written as DNA, the CDR3 is TGCAGCGTTATGGAAGGGGACAGGGCTTATGGCTACACCTTC. Looking up the rest from reference TRBV29-1 and TRBJ1-2 gives the full variable domain: SAVISQKPSRDICQRGTSLTIQCQVDSQVTMMFWYRQQPGQSLTLIATANQGSEATYESGFVIDKFPISRPNLTFSTLTVSNMSPEDSSIYLCSVMEGDRAYGYTFGSGTRLTVV.

This chain connects TRBV7-9 to TRBJ2-1; TRBD2 matches 12 bases. Looked up from germline, CDR1 is SEHNR and CDR2 is FQNEAQ (reference sequence). The V and J ends lost 5 bases and 6 bases, in that order; junction bases with no gene match: 2. CDR3 length: 14 amino acids. CDR3 nucleotide sequence: TGTGCCAGCAGCCAGGGACTAGCGGGCAATGAGCAGTTCTTC. This codes for CASSQGLAGNEQFF.

The chain recombines TRBV19 with TRBJ1-1; the D gene is possibly TRBD1 (6 bases). The CDR3 has 15 residues. In germline, CDR1 is LNHDA, CDR2 SQIVND (reference sequence). The V gene lost 4 bases and the J gene lost 5 bases, with 17 bases spanning the gap. CDR3 loop: CASSNGWGLETEAFF. DNA for the CDR3: TGTGCCAGTAGTAACGGATGGGGGCTTGAGACTGAAGCTTTCTTT.

CDR3 sequence (DNA): TGTGCCAGCAGCCCTCGCCTAGCGGGACCAGCGGCAGATACGCAGTATTTT. It encodes CASSPRLAGPAADTQYF. J is TRBJ2-3 and V is TRBV7-9, with 9 bases matching TRBD2. J was trimmed by 4 bases and V by 5 bases; bases with no gene match: 13. The length of the CDR3 is 17 residues. Looked up from germline, CDR1 is SEHNR and CDR2 is FQNEAQ (reference sequence).

The chain combines TRBV4-2 with TRBJ1-2; D unclear. CDR3 length equals 16 residues. The germline V and J ends were trimmed by 0 bases and 2 bases, with 13 bases remaining between them. Per the germline V gene, CDR1 is LGHNA and CDR2 is YNFKEQ. CDR3 protein: CASSQDWAGTNYGYTF. CDR3 DNA sequence: TGTGCCAGCAGCCAAGATTGGGCAGGCACAAACTATGGCTACACCTTC.

This CDR3 is CASTPRWDRPQAYEQYF. DNA for the CDR3: TGTGCCAGCACCCCAAGGTGGGACAGACCCCAGGCCTACGAGCAGTACTTC. The chain has TRBV9 and TRBJ2-7, with 7 bases identical to TRBD1. Germline assignment: CDR1 SGDLS and CDR2 YYNGEE. This CDR3 has 17 amino acids. Unmatched junction bases numbered 17, after V lost 6 bases and J lost 2 bases.

This chain connects TRBV30 to TRBJ1-1, with 8 bases identical to TRBD1. The CDR3 sequence is 14 residues long. Germline CDR1 is GTSNPN and CDR2 is SVGIG (reference sequence). With V trimmed by 3 bases and J by 3 bases, 6 bases remained unmatched. DNA of the CDR3: TGTGCCTGGAGACAACCAGGGGGCCACACTGAAGCTTTCTTT. This gives the protein CAWRQPGGHTEAFF.

The chain has TRBV2 and TRBJ1-3; D remains ambiguous. Germline V gene data show CDR1 as SNHLY and CDR2 as FYNNEI. V was shortened by 6 bases and J by 4 bases, with 13 bases between the two germline ends. The CDR3 is 14 amino acids. The CDR3 DNA is TGTGCCAGCAGCGGGATGGGATCAGGAAACACCATATATTTT. Translated, it gives CASSGMGSGNTIYF.

This rearrangement joins TRBV7-9 to TRBJ1-5; TRBD1 aligns across 8 bases. Germline V lookup: CDR1 SEHNR, CDR2 FQNEAQ (reference sequence). V gave up 1 base and J gave up 5 bases; unmatched junction bases: 4. The CDR3 extends over 15 amino acids. CDR3 nucleotide sequence: TGTGCCAGCAGCTTAGGGACAGGGCGTTATCAGCCCCAGCATTTT. Its protein is CASSLGTGRYQPQHF.

This chain links TRBV4-2 with TRBJ2-3; no clear D gene. The CDR3 has 15 amino acids. V dropped 0 bases and J dropped 2 bases, with 9 bases sitting between them. CDR1 and CDR2 (germline): LGHNA, YNFKEQ. Here the CDR3 reads CASSQEGDHTDTQYF. The CDR3 DNA follows: TGTGCCAGCAGCCAAGAGGGCGACCACACAGATACGCAGTATTTT.